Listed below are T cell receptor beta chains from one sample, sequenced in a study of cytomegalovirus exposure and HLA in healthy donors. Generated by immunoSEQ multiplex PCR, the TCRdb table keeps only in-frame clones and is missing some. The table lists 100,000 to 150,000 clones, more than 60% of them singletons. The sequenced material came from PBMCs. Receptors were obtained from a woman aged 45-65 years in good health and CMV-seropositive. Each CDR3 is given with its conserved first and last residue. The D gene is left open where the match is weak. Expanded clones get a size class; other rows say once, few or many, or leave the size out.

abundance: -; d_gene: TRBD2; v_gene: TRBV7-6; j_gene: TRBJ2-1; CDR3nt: TGTGCCAGCAGTTTTGGACTAGCGGAGTATAATGAGCAGTTCTTC; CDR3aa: CASSFGLAEYNEQFF
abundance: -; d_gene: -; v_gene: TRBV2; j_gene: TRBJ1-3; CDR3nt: TGTGCCAGCGGACAGCGGCGAATCGCCGTCAACTCTGGAAACACCATATATTTT; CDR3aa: CASGQRRIAVNSGNTIYF
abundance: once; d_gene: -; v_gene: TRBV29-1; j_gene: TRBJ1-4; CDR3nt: TGCAGCGTCAGAGCCAGGGCCCCTAATGAAAAACTGTTTTTT; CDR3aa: CSVRARAPNEKLFF
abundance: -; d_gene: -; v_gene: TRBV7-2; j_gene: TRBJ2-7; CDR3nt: TGTGCCAGCAGCGGTCGGCGGCAGAACTCCTACGAGCAGTACTTC; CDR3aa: CASSGRRQNSYEQYF
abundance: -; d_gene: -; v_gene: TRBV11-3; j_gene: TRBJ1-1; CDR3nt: TGTGCCAGCAGCTCGCGCCAGGGACTTAACACTGAAGCTTTCTTT; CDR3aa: CASSSRQGLNTEAFF
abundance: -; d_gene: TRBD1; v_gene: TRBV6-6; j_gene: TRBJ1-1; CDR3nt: TGTGCCAGCAGCCGGGACAGGGAAAACACTGAAGCTTTCTTT; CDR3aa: CASSRDRENTEAFF
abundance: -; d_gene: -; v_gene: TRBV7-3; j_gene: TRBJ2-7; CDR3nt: TGTGCCAGCAGCTTAATCCCGGGTGACGAGCAGTACTTC; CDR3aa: CASSLIPGDEQYF
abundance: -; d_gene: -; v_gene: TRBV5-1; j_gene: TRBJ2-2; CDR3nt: TGCGCCAGCAGCTTGGGGGTCTCGAGCGCGAACACCGGGGAGCTGTTTTTT; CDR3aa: CASSLGVSSANTGELFF
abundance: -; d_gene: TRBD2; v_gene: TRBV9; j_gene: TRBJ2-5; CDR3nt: TGTGCCAGCAGCGTATCACTAGCGGAGACCCAGTACTTC; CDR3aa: CASSVSLAETQYF
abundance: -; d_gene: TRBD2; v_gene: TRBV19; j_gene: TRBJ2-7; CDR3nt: TGTGCCAGTAAGGCCGCGCGGGGGTTAGCCTACGAGCAGTACTTC; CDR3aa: CASKAARGLAYEQYF
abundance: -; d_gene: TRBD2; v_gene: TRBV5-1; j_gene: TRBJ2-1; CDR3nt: TGCGCCAGCAGCCCCCAAGAACTAGCGGCCAACAATGAGCAGTTCTTC; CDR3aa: CASSPQELAANNEQFF
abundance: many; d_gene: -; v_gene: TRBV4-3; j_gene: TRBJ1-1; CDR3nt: TGCGCCAGCAGCCAAGAACAGGGCACTGAAGCTTTCTTT; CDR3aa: CASSQEQGTEAFF
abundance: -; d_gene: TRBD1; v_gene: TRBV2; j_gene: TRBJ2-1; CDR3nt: TGTGCCAGCACGCAGGGGGCATTAAATGAGCAGTTCTTC; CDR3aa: CASTQGALNEQFF
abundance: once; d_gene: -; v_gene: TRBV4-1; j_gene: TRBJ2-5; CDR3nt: TGCGCCAGCAGCCAAGAGGTAGGTGGGCCCACCGGGAAGACCCAGTACTTC; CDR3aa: CASSQEVGGPTGKTQYF
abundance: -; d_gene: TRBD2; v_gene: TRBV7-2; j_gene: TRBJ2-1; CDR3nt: TGTGCCAGCAGCTTAGCGGGAGGGTCGAATGAGCAGTTCTTC; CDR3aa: CASSLAGGSNEQFF